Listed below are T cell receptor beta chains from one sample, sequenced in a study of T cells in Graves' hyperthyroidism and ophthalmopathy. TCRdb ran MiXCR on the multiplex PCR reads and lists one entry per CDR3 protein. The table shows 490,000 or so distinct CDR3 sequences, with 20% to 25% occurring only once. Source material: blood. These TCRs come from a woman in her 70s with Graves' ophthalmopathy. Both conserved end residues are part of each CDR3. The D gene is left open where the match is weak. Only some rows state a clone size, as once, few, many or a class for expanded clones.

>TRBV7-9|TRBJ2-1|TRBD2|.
TGTGCCAGCAGCTCGGGACTAGCGGGAAAGAATGAGCAGTTCTTC
CASSSGLAGKNEQFF
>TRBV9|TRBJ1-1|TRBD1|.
TGTGCCAGCAGCCCCCGGACAGGGGGGGATCTGAACACTGAAGCTTTCTTT
CASSPRTGGDLNTEAFF
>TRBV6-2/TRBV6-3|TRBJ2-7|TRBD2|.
TGTGCCAGCAGTCCCCCCCCGAAGACTAGCGGCTACGAGCAGTACTTC
CASSPPPKTSGYEQYF
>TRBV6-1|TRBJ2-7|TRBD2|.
TGTGCCAGCAGCGGTAGCGGGACCCTAACCTACGAGCAGTACTTC
CASSGSGTLTYEQYF
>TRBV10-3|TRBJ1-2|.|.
TGTGCCCCCCCCATTCGGGGGAACCGCTATGGCTACACCTTC
CAPPIRGNRYGYTF
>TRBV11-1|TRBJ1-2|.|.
TGTGCCAGCAGCTTTGGAGGGGTGCGAGGCTACACCTTC
CASSFGGVRGYTF
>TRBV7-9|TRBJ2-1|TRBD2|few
TGTGCCAGCAGCCCCGCTAGCGGGAGGGAGTTCTTC
CASSPASGREFF
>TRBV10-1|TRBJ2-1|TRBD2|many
TGCGCCAGCTCTAGCGGGAGAACGGTGCGCGGAGAGCAGTTCTTC
CASSSGRTVRGEQFF
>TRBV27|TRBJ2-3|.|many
TGTGCCAGCAGTTTCGGGGTCACAGATACGCAGTATTTT
CASSFGVTDTQYF
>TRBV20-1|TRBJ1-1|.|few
TGCAGTGCTAGAGATACAGGAAGGGCCGAAGCTTTCTTT
CSARDTGRAEAFF
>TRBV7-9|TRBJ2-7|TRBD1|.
TGTGCCAGCAGCTCCCCCGGGACAGGGGTATACGAGCAGTACTTC
CASSSPGTGVYEQYF
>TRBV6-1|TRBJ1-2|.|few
TGTGCCAGTTCGTACCAACAGGGACACTATGGCTACACCTTC
CASSYQQGHYGYTF
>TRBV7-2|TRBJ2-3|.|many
TGTGCCAGCAGCAACCGACTAGGTACAGATACGCAGTATTTT
CASSNRLGTDTQYF